This T cell receptor beta chain was sequenced during a study of somatic mutations in cytotoxic T cells in rheumatoid arthritis. Study at large: Some V beta antibody-stained T-cell populations were flow-sorted at nearly 100% purity, including V beta1+ cells sequenced for TCRB. Study observations and caveats: The study found no significant difference in CD8+ T-cell clonality between rheumatoid arthritis patients and age-matched healthy controls. Antigens bound by the expanded CD8+ clones were not identified. Among 60 or so patients, roughly 8 showed a largest CD8+ clone that surpassed 20% of CD8+ cells.

The CDR3 totals 15 residues. Germline-derived CDR1 and CDR2 are MDHEN and SYDVKM. The V and J ends lost 6 bases and 7 bases respectively, with 21 bases between them. Sequencing was performed with immunoSEQ multiplex PCR; in TCRdb, only in-frame clones are kept and a portion is missing. In the table there are about 20,000 clones, less than 90% of which are singletons. With regard to this clone: Its antigen is as yet unknown.

The source of this sequence is a man between 35 and 55 years old in good health. The chain joins TRBV28 to TRBJ1-2; D might be TRBD1 (6 bases). The sample was CD8+ T cells sorted from blood. The chain's CDR3 is CASSLPRTVYFGYTF. In nucleotides, the CDR3 is TGTGCCAGCAGCCTTCCAAGGACAGTTTATTTTGGCTACACCTTC.